The 13 T cell receptor beta chains below come from one sample, sequenced in a study of blood T cell repertoires in COVID-19. The table came from immunoSEQ multiplex PCR; TCRdb's copy has only in-frame clones and leaves some out. The table includes approximately 150,000 clones, 88% detected once. The sample comprised peripheral blood. The source is a man aged 65-85 years with acute or convalescent COVID-19.

V and J are TRBV6-6 and TRBJ2-5, with D hard to call. The CDR3 extends over 17 amino acids. Germline CDR1 MNHNY, CDR2 SVGAGI (reference sequence). Trimming took 5 bases from V and 3 from J, leaving 22 bases between them. This CDR3 reads CASSPKRATTYKETQYF. The CDR3, as DNA: TGTGCCAGCAGTCCAAAACGAGCGACCACGTACAAAGAGACCCAGTACTTC.

The rearrangement joins TRBV11-2 to TRBJ2-7; 15 nucleotides match TRBD2. Germline lookup yields CDR1 SGHAT and CDR2 FQNNGV. The trim removed 5 bases at V and 2 bases at J, leaving 7 bases unmatched. This CDR3 is built from 17 residues. The CDR3 loop is CASSIRTSGRATYEQYF. CDR3 coding DNA: TGTGCCAGCAGCATCAGGACTAGCGGGAGGGCAACCTACGAGCAGTACTTC.

Only one count was recorded for this clone. The chain uses TRBV29-1 and TRBJ2-7; possible D gene TRBD2, 5 bases. Looked up from germline, CDR1 is SQVTM and CDR2 is ANQGSEA. Trimming removed 7 bases from V and 4 bases from J, with 11 bases in between. This CDR3 is 11 amino acids long. The CDR3 reads CSAQREYEQYF. CDR3 coding DNA: TGCAGCGCCCAAAGGGAGTACGAGCAGTACTTC.

The chain uses TRBV7-9 and TRBJ2-1; perhaps TRBD2 as D (5 bases). The germline gives CDR1 SEHNR, CDR2 FQNEAQ (reference sequence). The V end lost 5 bases, the J end lost 1 base, and 12 bases lay between the germline ends. This CDR3 is 15 amino acids long. The CDR3 sequence: CASSGGRGSYNEQFF. In nucleotides, the CDR3 is TGTGCCAGCAGCGGAGGTAGAGGATCCTACAATGAGCAGTTCTTC.

The rearrangement uses TRBV4-1 and TRBJ1-2, with D unresolved. The CDR3 loop spans 13 amino acids. V lost 1 base and J 2 bases, leaving 5 bases between the germline ends. CDR1 is MGHRA, CDR2 YSYEKL, per germline. CDR3 region: CASSQAQNYGYTF. CDR3 DNA: TGCGCCAGCAGCCAAGCTCAGAACTATGGCTACACCTTC.

This clone was seen a single time. This rearrangement joins TRBV9 to TRBJ2-2; 9 bases agree with TRBD2. The V segment lost 0 bases and the J segment 4 bases; nucleotides outside the gene matches: 4. This CDR3 is 16 amino acids long. The germline V gene encodes CDR1 SGDLS and CDR2 YYNGEE. The CDR3 nucleotides read TGTGCCAGCAGCGTAGAAAGCGGGGGGCCCACCGGGGAGCTGTTTTTT. Amino acids: CASSVESGGPTGELFF.

The chain joins TRBV28 to TRBJ1-4; 7 bases fit TRBD1. Trimming took 6 bases from V and 8 from J; bases not matched to a gene: 21. The CDR3 has 18 amino acids. CDR1 is MDHEN and CDR2 is SYDVKM in the germline V gene. The CDR3 DNA reads as TGTGCCAGCAGCTTTCAAGATCTATGGGGACAGCCCGAAGAAAAACTGTTTTTT. This encodes CASSFQDLWGQPEEKLFF.

This chain links TRBV7-2 with TRBJ2-2, with 9 bases aligning to TRBD2. With 6 bases clipped from V and 0 bases from J, the junction kept 2 bases outside the gene matches. The germline gives CDR1 SGHTA, CDR2 FQGNSA. This CDR3 has 15 residues. The CDR3 DNA sequence: TGTGCCAGCAGGGGACTAGCAGCGAACACCGGGGAGCTGTTTTTT. It translates to CASRGLAANTGELFF. Looking up the rest from reference TRBV7-2 and TRBJ2-2 gives the full variable domain: GAGVSQSPSNKVTEKGKDVELRCDPISGHTALYWYRQSLGQGLEFLIYFQGNSAPDKSGLPSDRFSAERTGGSVSTLTIQRTQQEDSAVYLCASRGLAANTGELFFGEGSRLTVL.

This chain links TRBV6-1 with TRBJ1-3; D perhaps matches TRBD1 (5 bases). Germline values: CDR1 MNHNS, CDR2 SASEGT. Trimming removed 0 bases from V and 0 bases from J, with 9 bases in between. The CDR3 length is 16 residues. Written as DNA, the CDR3 is TGTGCCAGCAGTGAAGCGGGGACTAGCTCTGGAAACACCATATATTTT. Translated: CASSEAGTSSGNTIYF.

This clone was detected ten times or more. This chain uses TRBV19 with TRBJ2-2, with no clear D. Germline CDR1 is LNHDA and CDR2 is SQIVND (reference sequence). Trimming shortened V by 0 bases and J by 5 bases, and 7 bases separated the two germline ends. The CDR3 has 14 amino acids. The chain's CDR3 is CASSIDAETGELFF. CDR3 nucleotide sequence: TGTGCCAGTAGTATAGATGCCGAGACCGGGGAGCTGTTTTTT.

The gene calls are TRBV4-1 and TRBJ1-2, with D unclear. The V end lost 0 bases, the J end lost 3 bases, and 5 bases lay between the germline ends. There are 13 residues in the CDR3. Germline V gives CDR1 MGHRA, CDR2 YSYEKL. CDR3 DNA: TGCGCCAGCAGCCAAGACGGAGACTATGGCTACACCTTC. This translates into CASSQDGDYGYTF.

This clone appeared a few times. The chain combines TRBV15 with TRBJ1-1; D gene uncertain. The germline gives CDR1 LNHNV, CDR2 YYDKDF (reference sequence). The CDR3 runs to 14 residues. Trimming shortened V by 1 base and J by 1 base, and 7 bases separated the two germline ends. CDR3 nucleotide sequence: TGTGCCACCAGCAGAGTAGCGGAGAACACTGAAGCTTTCTTT. Translation: CATSRVAENTEAFF.

Here the CDR3 DNA reads TGTGCCAGTACCGACGGGAACTTCTACAATGAGCAGTTCTTC. Residues: CASTDGNFYNEQFF. The rearrangement links TRBV19 to TRBJ2-1, with D perhaps matching TRBD2 (5 bases). Trimming cost V 7 bases and J 3 bases, with 13 bases left between them. Germline V gene lookup returns CDR1 LNHDA and CDR2 SQIVND (reference sequence). This CDR3 comprises 14 residues.